This T cell receptor (beta chain) was documented in a study of control samples from healthy donors and cancer patients (dated by TCRdb to 2020 to 2021). A word on this clone: Its antigen has not been determined. No base quality information exists; no much larger clone differs at one position.

Including the terminal cysteine and phenylalanine, the CDR3 comprises 12 residues. Of the read, only the CDR3 DNA is kept; its 36 bases are in frame from base 1. V and J are truncated by 4 bases and 3 bases respectively, leaving an intervening sequence of 4 bases. The germline V gene sets CDR1 to ENHRY and CDR2 to SYGVKD. Library generation was performed with the immunoSEQ multiplex PCR assay. The table comes from immuneACCESS by way of TCRdb, which keeps in-frame sequences with V and J called. Part of the clones is missing from these tables; in studies checked, under half for an unresolved V gene and the rest for unknown reasons. Recorded for this sample are 60,000 to 100,000 clones; approximately 90% of them occurred a single time. The ten largest account for 7.2% of the sample.

Input material: blood. The origin of this receptor is a man aged 45-65 years in good health. The rearrangement joined TRBV10-3 to TRBJ1-5; no D segment can be confidently identified. The nucleotide sequence is given as TGTGCCATCAGTGGGTCCAATCAGCCCCAGCATTTT. Its protein reads: CAISGSNQPQHF.